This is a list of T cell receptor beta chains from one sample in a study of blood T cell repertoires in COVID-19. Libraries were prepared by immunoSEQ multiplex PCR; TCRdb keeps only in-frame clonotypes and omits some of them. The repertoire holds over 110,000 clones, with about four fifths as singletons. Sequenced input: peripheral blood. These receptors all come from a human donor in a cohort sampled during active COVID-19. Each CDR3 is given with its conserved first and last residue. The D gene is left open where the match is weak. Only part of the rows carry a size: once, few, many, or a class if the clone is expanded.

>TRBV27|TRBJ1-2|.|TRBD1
TGTGCCAGCAGTGCCGGGACAGGGGTGGGCTACACCTTC
CASSAGTGVGYTF
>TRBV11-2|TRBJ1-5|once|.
TGTGCCAGCAGCTTCGATCCGGGGGGGGGTCAGCCCCAGCATTTT
CASSFDPGGGQPQHF
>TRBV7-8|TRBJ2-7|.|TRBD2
TGTGCCAGCAGCTTAGGGCAACTAGCGGGAGGCTACGAGCAGTACTTC
CASSLGQLAGGYEQYF
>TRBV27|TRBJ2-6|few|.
TGTGCCAGCAGTTTGAGCTCTGGGGCCAACGTCCTGACTTTC
CASSLSSGANVLTF
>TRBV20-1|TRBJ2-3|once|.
TGCAGTGCTAGTCCCTTCACAGGGTCCACAGATACGCAGTATTTT
CSASPFTGSTDTQYF
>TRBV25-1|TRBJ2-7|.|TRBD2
TGTGCCAGCAGTGAATCCGCGGGAGGGCCCAAAGCTTACGAGCAGTACTTC
CASSESAGGPKAYEQYF
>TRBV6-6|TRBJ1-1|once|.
TGTGCCAGCAGCTATACAGCAGGGAACACTGAAGCTTTCTTT
CASSYTAGNTEAFF
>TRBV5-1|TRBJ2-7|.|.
TGCGCCAGCAGCTTGGGTACGGGGGTTCTCTACGAGCAGTACTTC
CASSLGTGVLYEQYF
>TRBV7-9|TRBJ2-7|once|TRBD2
TGTGCCAGCAGCTTCACCAGCGGGAGCTACGAGCAGTACTTC
CASSFTSGSYEQYF
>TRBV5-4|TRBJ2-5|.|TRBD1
TGTGCCAGCAGCAACACCGGGACAGGGGGCGGGGAGACCCAGTACTTC
CASSNTGTGGGETQYF
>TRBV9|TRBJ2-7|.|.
TGTGCCAGCAGCGTAGGGATAGGGGAATACGAGCAGTACTTC
CASSVGIGEYEQYF
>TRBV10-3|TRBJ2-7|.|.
TGTGCCATCAGTGAGTCGCGGTCTGGGGCAGGAACGGCCCGTAGCGAGCAGTACTTC
CAISESRSGAGTARSEQYF
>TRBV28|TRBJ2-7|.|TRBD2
TGTGCGGGACTAGCGGGGAAGGACGAGCAGTACTTC
CAGLAGKDEQYF
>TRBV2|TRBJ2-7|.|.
TGTGCCAGCGACGGGAGTGGGAGCGAGCAGTACTTC
CASDGSGSEQYF
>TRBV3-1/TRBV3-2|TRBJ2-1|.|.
TGTGCCAGCAGCCAAGCCAGGCAGGCGATATCGGTCTACAATGAGCAGTTCTTC
CASSQARQAISVYNEQFF
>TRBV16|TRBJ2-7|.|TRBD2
TGTGCCAGCACTCCTAGCGGGAGCTACGAGCAGTACTTC
CASTPSGSYEQYF
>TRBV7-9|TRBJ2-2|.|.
TGTGCCAGCAGAGAACAGGCAAACACCGGGGAGCTGTTTTTT
CASREQANTGELFF
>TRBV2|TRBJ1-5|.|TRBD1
TGTGCCAGCAGCCGGACAGGGGTCAATCAGCCCCAGCATTTT
CASSRTGVNQPQHF
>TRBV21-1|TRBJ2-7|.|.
TGTGCCAGCAGCAAAGAGGGCGGGAGTGGGAACGGATACGAGCAGTACTTC
CASSKEGGSGNGYEQYF
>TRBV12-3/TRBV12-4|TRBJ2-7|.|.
TGTGCCAGCAGTTTATGGCAGTCCTACGAGCAGTACTTC
CASSLWQSYEQYF
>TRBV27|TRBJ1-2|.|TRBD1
TGTGCCAGCAGCGGGATCACAGGGGGTCACTATGGCTACACCTTC
CASSGITGGHYGYTF
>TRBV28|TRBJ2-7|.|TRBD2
TGTGCCAGCAGGACGGGACTAGCGGGAGGTACCTACGAGCAGTACTTC
CASRTGLAGGTYEQYF
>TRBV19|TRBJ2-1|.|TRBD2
TGTGCCAGTAGTATCCCCCCGGGACTAGCGGGAGGGGGGTACAATGAGCAGTTCTTC
CASSIPPGLAGGGYNEQFF
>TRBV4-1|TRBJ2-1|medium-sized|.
TGCGCCAGCAGCCAAATTGTCCCTCTAAACAATGAGCAGTTCTTC
CASSQIVPLNNEQFF
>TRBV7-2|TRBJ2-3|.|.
TGTGCCAGCAGCTTAGGAGATCCCACAGATACGCAGTATTTT
CASSLGDPTDTQYF